Shown below are 16 T cell receptor beta chains from a single sample sequenced in a study of beta chain features in type 1 diabetes. Expressed TCRB transcripts were sequenced after all isolated RNA was converted to cDNA. Sequencing was performed with immunoSEQ multiplex PCR; in TCRdb, only in-frame clones are kept and a portion is missing. The sample lists around 710,000 clones; around 11% were seen once. These receptors' targets are unknown. Study results and caveats: Researchers report that Type 1 diabetes patients had moderately but significantly shorter TCRB CDR3s across all four CD4+ subsets.

The source material was naive CD4+ T cells from blood. These receptors were taken from a man aged 25-45 years with type 1 diabetes.

The table lists this clone with a few counts. This rearrangement joins TRBV7-9 to TRBJ1-5; no firm D call. Trimming removed 5 bases at V and 2 bases at J, with 13 bases between. From germline, CDR1 is SEHNR and CDR2 FQNEAQ (reference sequence). The CDR3 is 15 residues long. Written as DNA, the CDR3 is TGTGCCAGCAGCCTCTTAGACGGGGGCAATCAGCCCCAGCATTTT. Protein sequence: CASSLLDGGNQPQHF.

Regarding this clone: Additional DNA sequences in this sample encode the identical CDR3. V gene TRBV5-4 combines with J gene TRBJ2-1; TRBD2 aligns across 10 bases. The CDR3 is made up of 15 amino acids. J was trimmed by 4 bases and V by 4 bases; bases with no gene match: 5. The V gene's germline CDR1 is SGHNT and CDR2 YYREEE (reference sequence). The CDR3 reads CASSLTSGAYNEQFF. CDR3 nucleotides: TGTGCCAGCAGCCTAACTAGCGGGGCGTACAATGAGCAGTTCTTC.

This clone was detected only a few times. This rearrangement joins TRBV5-6 to TRBJ1-2, with a weak D call TRBD1 (6 bases). This CDR3 contains 14 residues. Trimming removed 0 bases at V and 4 bases at J, with 10 bases between. Germline V gives CDR1 SGHDT, CDR2 YYEEEE. The CDR3 reads CASSLDTGIYGYTF. The CDR3 region has the DNA TGTGCCAGCAGCTTGGATACAGGGATCTATGGCTACACCTTC.

The chain recombines TRBV9 with TRBJ1-5; D unclear. The germline V gene encodes CDR1 SGDLS and CDR2 YYNGEE. There are 15 residues in the CDR3. Trimming removed 4 bases at V and 0 bases at J, with 11 bases between. CDR3: CASSLGGNSNQPQHF. DNA of the CDR3: TGTGCCAGCAGCTTAGGAGGAAATAGCAATCAGCCCCAGCATTTT.

This clone has just a few counts. This chain joins TRBV7-2 and TRBJ2-1; TRBD1 matches 7 bases. This CDR3 is built from 14 residues. The J segment lost 5 bases and the V segment lost 3 bases, leaving 4 bases of the junction unmatched. From germline, CDR1 is SGHTA and CDR2 FQGNSA. The CDR3 nucleotides read TGTGCCAGCAGCTTTTGGACAGGAAACAATGAGCAGTTCTTC. It is translated as CASSFWTGNNEQFF.

The CDR3 loop reads CASRLGPRANYGYTF. The CDR3 bases are TGTGCCAGCAGGCTAGGACCGAGAGCTAACTATGGCTACACCTTC. V usage is TRBV6-5 and J usage is TRBJ1-2; D remains unclear. The length of the CDR3 is 15 residues. Trimming shortened V by 6 bases and J by 0 bases, and 14 bases separated the two germline ends. Germline CDR1 MNHEY, CDR2 SVGAGI.

V gene TRBV4-3 combines with J gene TRBJ2-7; 10 nucleotides align to TRBD2. The CDR3 contains 17 residues. V lost 2 bases to trimming and J lost 3 bases; unmatched junction nucleotides: 10. Germline-derived CDR1 and CDR2 are LGHNA and YSLEER. CDR3 sequence: CASSQQLAGPHLYEQYF. In DNA form, the CDR3 reads TGCGCCAGCAGCCAACAACTAGCGGGGCCACACCTCTACGAGCAGTACTTC.

This clone was counted only a few times. This sequence joins TRBV4-2 and TRBJ2-7; D is undetermined. This CDR3 has 14 residues. Germline CDR1 is LGHNA and CDR2 is YNFKEQ. With 1 base removed from V and 6 bases from J, the gap between germline ends came to 13 bases. CDR3 DNA: TGTGCCAGCAGCCAAGTCGGAAAAGACTCCGAGCAGTACTTC. This encodes CASSQVGKDSEQYF.

There are a few counts of this clone. The chain has TRBV4-2 and TRBJ1-5; D gene ambiguous. Germline V lookup: CDR1 LGHNA, CDR2 YNFKEQ. The V end was cut by 8 bases, the J end by 10 bases, with 15 bases between. This CDR3 region has 12 residues. The CDR3 sequence: CASSAPGRPQHF. CDR3 DNA sequence: TGTGCCAGCTCCGCCCCGGGAAGACCCCAGCATTTT.

Only a few counts were recorded for this clone. The chain recombines TRBV29-1 with TRBJ2-1; TRBD1 is a possible D gene (6 bases). The CDR3 extends over 14 amino acids. The V gene's germline CDR1 is SQVTM and CDR2 ANQGSEA. The V and J ends lost 7 bases and 3 bases respectively, with 16 bases between them. CDR3 bases: TGCAGCGCTGCCCGCACAGGGTTCTACAATGAGCAGTTCTTC. Encoded protein: CSAARTGFYNEQFF.

The sample holds a few counts of this clone. The same CDR3 also results from other DNA sequences found in this sample. The chain has TRBV7-2 and TRBJ2-5; the D gene is possibly TRBD1 (5 bases). V was pared by 3 bases and J by 1 base, with 9 bases between. Germline lookup yields CDR1 SGHTA and CDR2 FQGNSA. The CDR3 covers 14 residues. Written as DNA, the CDR3 is TGTGCCAGCAGCTTCAGAAGGGGCCAAGAGACCCAGTACTTC. This encodes CASSFRRGQETQYF. The full variable domain, rest sourced from reference TRBV7-2 and TRBJ2-5, is GAGVSQSPSNKVTEKGKDVELRCDPISGHTALYWYRQSLGQGLEFLIYFQGNSAPDKSGLPSDRFSAERTGGSVSTLTIQRTQQEDSAVYLCASSFRRGQETQYFGPGTRLLVL.

V usage is TRBV6-5 and J usage is TRBJ1-1; possibly TRBD1 for D (5 bases). CDR3 length equals 15 residues. Germline V gives CDR1 MNHEY, CDR2 SVGAGI. V shed 8 bases and J shed 0 bases, with 16 bases lying between them. The CDR3 is CASHRDGSMNTEAFF. The CDR3, as DNA: TGTGCCAGCCACCGGGACGGCTCAATGAACACTGAAGCTTTCTTT.

On this clone: The same CDR3 is also encoded by other DNA sequences in this sample. The chain recombines TRBV7-9 with TRBJ1-1; D gene unclear. Germline lookup yields CDR1 SEHNR and CDR2 FQNEAQ (reference sequence). This CDR3 contains 13 residues. The V and J ends lost 1 base and 3 bases respectively, with 6 bases between them. CDR3: CASSLGGDTEAFF. CDR3 nucleotides: TGTGCCAGCAGCTTAGGAGGAGACACTGAAGCTTTCTTT. The variable domain in full, completed from reference TRBV7-9 and TRBJ1-1, reads DTGVSQNPRHKITKRGQNVTFRCDPISEHNRLYWYRQTLGQGPEFLTYFQNEAQLEKSRLLSDRFSAERPKGSFSTLEIQRTEQGDSAMYLCASSLGGDTEAFFGQGTRLTVV.

The chain is built from TRBV7-8 and TRBJ2-2, with D hard to call. The length of the CDR3 is 14 residues. Trimming removed 1 base at V and 5 bases at J, with 8 bases between. Germline CDR1 SGHVS, CDR2 FQNEAQ. CDR3 sequence: CASSLDKWTGELFF. The CDR3 DNA sequence: TGTGCCAGCAGCTTAGATAAGTGGACCGGGGAGCTGTTTTTT. Combining the CDR3 with reference TRBV7-8 and TRBJ2-2 gives the whole variable domain GAGVSQSPRYKVAKRGQDVALRCDPISGHVSLFWYQQALGQGPEFLTYFQNEAQLDKSGLPSDRFFAERPEGSVSTLKIQRTQQEDSAVYLCASSLDKWTGELFFGEGSRLTVL.

The chain is built from TRBV4-1 and TRBJ2-1, with D perhaps TRBD2 (6 bases). CDR3 size: 15 residues. V shed 4 bases and J shed 6 bases, with 16 bases lying between them. Germline V gives CDR1 MGHRA, CDR2 YSYEKL. DNA for the CDR3: TGCGCCAGCAGCCTTTGGGGGGAAGAGGGCAATGAGCAGTTCTTC. This encodes CASSLWGEEGNEQFF.

A few counts support this clone. The chain combines TRBV18 with TRBJ2-2, with D unresolved. This CDR3 spans 13 amino acids. Looked up from germline, CDR1 is KGHSH and CDR2 is LQKENI. V was trimmed by 1 base and J by 3 bases, leaving 3 bases between them. CDR3 nucleotide sequence: TGTGCCAGCTCACCACTCTACACCGGGGAGCTGTTTTTT. It codes for CASSPLYTGELFF.